These 31 T cell receptor beta chains were sequenced from one sample in a study of T-cell memory formation after mild COVID-19. TCRdb reprocessed the 5' RACE reads with MiXCR, giving one entry per CDR3 protein. The table shows 120,000 or so distinct CDR3 sequences, with 15% to 20% occurring only once. Sequenced material: PBMCs or a T cell subset sorted from them (not recorded which). Source of these receptors: a man aged 18 to 29 who had mild COVID-19 (a few samples of this study predate the infection). Cell type and time point are not known.

The chain links TRBV28 to TRBJ2-2; possibly TRBD1 for D (6 bases). This CDR3 contains 15 residues. V was cut by 3 bases and J by 5 bases, with 13 bases left in between. From germline, CDR1 is MDHEN and CDR2 SYDVKM. The CDR3 reads CASSFGRGATGELFF. The CDR3 DNA reads TGTGCCAGCAGTTTCGGCAGGGGCGCGACCGGGGAGCTGTTTTTT.

This clonotype is categorized as medium-sized (0.01 to 0.1%). The V gene is TRBV12-3 or TRBV12-4, the J gene TRBJ1-1; D is ambiguous. This CDR3 region has 10 residues. V was shortened by 6 bases and J by 4 bases, with 3 bases between the two germline ends. Written as DNA, the CDR3 is TGTGCCAGCAGGGGCACTGAAGCTTTCTTT. Its translation is CASRGTEAFF.

This clonotype was counted a few times. This chain connects TRBV7-9 to TRBJ1-1, with 10 bases lining up with TRBD1. The CDR3 totals 14 residues. Germline lookup yields CDR1 SEHNR and CDR2 FQNEAQ (reference sequence). J was trimmed by 5 bases and V by 4 bases; bases with no gene match: 4. The CDR3 sequence is CASSWTGGLTEAFF. CDR3 nucleotide sequence: TGTGCCAGCAGCTGGACAGGGGGTTTGACTGAAGCTTTCTTT.

The J gene is TRBJ1-6, the V gene TRBV20-1, with 7 bases aligning to TRBD1. The V segment lost 7 bases and the J segment 5 bases; nucleotides outside the gene matches: 8. CDR3 length: 14 residues. The V gene's germline CDR1 is DFQATT and CDR2 SNEGSKA (reference sequence). In DNA form, the CDR3 reads TGCAGTGGCGGACAGGAGAGTAATAATTCACCCCTCCACTTT. This sequence encodes CSGGQESNNSPLHF.

This sequence joins TRBV6-2 or TRBV6-3 and TRBJ1-3; D remains ambiguous. This CDR3 contains 12 residues. The V gene's germline CDR1 is MNHEY and CDR2 SVGEGT. Trimming removed 8 bases from V and 0 bases from J, with 5 bases in between. The CDR3 sequence: CASGNSGNTIYF. The CDR3 nucleotides are TGTGCCAGCGGTAACTCTGGAAACACCATATATTTT.

This clonotype was detected many times. V and J are TRBV10-3 and TRBJ2-5, with 8 bases identical to TRBD1. CDR3 length equals 12 residues. CDR1 ENHRY and CDR2 SYGVKD come from the germline V gene. The junction had 3 bases not matched to a gene; V was cut back by 10 bases and J by 2 bases. CDR3 bases: TGTGCCACAAGACAGGGGCAAGAGACCCAGTACTTC. Translation: CATRQGQETQYF.

V and J are TRBV6-2 or TRBV6-3 and TRBJ2-3; D perhaps matches TRBD2 (6 bases). The CDR3 spans 16 residues. V was trimmed by 5 bases and J by 2 bases, leaving 17 bases between them. Germline CDR1 reads MNHEY; CDR2 reads SVGEGT. DNA of the CDR3: TGTGCCAGCAGTGGGGGACTTCACTTCCTCACAGATACGCAGTATTTT. Its protein product is CASSGGLHFLTDTQYF.

The chain recombines TRBV2 with TRBJ1-2, with 7 positions matching TRBD1. The germline gives CDR1 SNHLY, CDR2 FYNNEI. The length of the CDR3 is 13 residues. Trimming at V came to 6 bases and at J to 8 bases, leaving 9 bases not matched to a gene. The chain's CDR3 is CASRPTGRTGYTF. For the CDR3, the DNA is TGTGCCAGCAGACCGACAGGGCGGACCGGCTACACCTTC.

This clonotype turned up a few times. The chain joins TRBV5-1 to TRBJ2-7, with D tentatively TRBD1 (5 bases). This CDR3 is built from 13 residues. CDR1 SGHRS and CDR2 YFSETQ come from the germline V gene. Trimming took off 2 bases at V and 3 bases at J, with 9 bases between the two ends. DNA for the CDR3: TGCGCCAGCAGCTTCAGGCAGGGCTACGAGCAGTACGTC. Translated, it gives CASSFRQGYEQYV.

This clonotype was picked up a small number of times. In DNA, the CDR3 is TGTGCCAGCAGGTTACAGGTTTTTGAGGCACCCCTCCACTTT. It yields the protein CASRLQVFEAPLHF. The V call is TRBV2, the J call TRBJ1-6, with D possibly matching TRBD1 (5 bases). The CDR3 contains 14 residues. V lost 6 bases to trimming and J lost 11 bases, with 17 bases between them. Germline-derived CDR1 and CDR2 are SNHLY and FYNNEI.

This clonotype has just a few counts. V gene TRBV7-2 combines with J gene TRBJ1-2, with 9 bases aligning to TRBD1. The CDR3 has 14 amino acids. Germline V gene lookup returns CDR1 SGHTA and CDR2 FQGNSA. Unmatched junction bases numbered 4, after V lost 0 bases and J lost 8 bases. The CDR3 is CASSLAHRGLGYTF. The CDR3 DNA is TGTGCCAGCAGCTTAGCTCACAGGGGGCTAGGCTACACCTTC.

The genes are TRBV6-2 or TRBV6-3 and TRBJ2-1, with 12 bases fitting TRBD2. J gave up 7 bases and V 5 bases, and 12 bases lay outside the gene matches. This CDR3 has 17 residues. The V gene's germline CDR1 is MNHEY and CDR2 SVGEGT. CDR3 sequence: CASSPETLAGGPNEQFF. The CDR3 DNA reads TGTGCCAGCAGTCCAGAAACCCTAGCGGGAGGGCCGAATGAGCAGTTCTTC.

V and J are TRBV18 and TRBJ2-1, with unresolved D. The V end was cut by 4 bases, the J end by 0 bases, with 10 bases between. This CDR3 has 15 residues. CDR1 is KGHSH and CDR2 is LQKENI in the germline V gene. Here the CDR3 DNA reads TGTGCCAGCTCACTAAGCCAGAGCTCCTACAATGAGCAGTTCTTC. This gives the protein CASSLSQSSYNEQFF.

This clonotype was counted many times. This chain uses TRBV7-2 with TRBJ2-1; D is possibly TRBD1 (5 bases). This CDR3 comprises 13 residues. The ends were cut back, 4 bases at V and 8 bases at J, with 12 bases in the middle. The germline V gene has CDR1 SGHTA and CDR2 FQGNSA. Here the CDR3 DNA reads TGTGCCAGCAGCTCAGCAGGGCACCATGAGCAGTTCTTC. Encoded protein: CASSSAGHHEQFF.

V gene TRBV12-3 or TRBV12-4 combines with J gene TRBJ2-7; D might be TRBD2 (6 bases). The CDR3 has 13 residues. Trimming removed 2 bases at V and 6 bases at J, with 11 bases between. CDR3 sequence (DNA): TGTGCCAGCAGTTTAACCGGAGGGAGCGAGCAGTACGTC. This sequence encodes CASSLTGGSEQYV.

This clonotype was observed a handful of times. This sequence joins TRBV5-1 and TRBJ2-1, with 13 bases that match TRBD2. Germline CDR1 is SGHRS and CDR2 is YFSETQ. Losses at the gene ends were 7 bases for V and 10 bases for J; bases not matched to a gene: 11. The CDR3 sequence is 15 residues long. In DNA, the CDR3 is TGCGCCAGCCACGCACCGGGACTAGCGGGGCAGGAGCAGTTCTTC. This gives the protein CASHAPGLAGQEQFF.

J is TRBJ2-1 and V is TRBV6-5, with D perhaps matching TRBD1 or TRBD2 (5 bases each). CDR3 length: 13 residues. V was pared by 6 bases and J by 8 bases, with 14 bases between. Germline loops: CDR1 MNHEY, CDR2 SVGAGI. CDR3 sequence (DNA): TGTGCCAGCAGGAGGGCAGGGTCACATGAGCAGTTCTTC. Protein product: CASRRAGSHEQFF.

The rearrangement uses TRBV5-1 and TRBJ1-1; 10 nucleotides align to TRBD1. The CDR3 has 15 amino acids. CDR1 is SGHRS, CDR2 YFSETQ, per germline. Unmatched junction bases numbered 10, after V lost 6 bases and J lost 5 bases. This CDR3 reads CASNPIGTGDTEAFF. CDR3 bases: TGCGCCAGCAACCCGATTGGGACAGGGGATACTGAAGCTTTCTTT.

There are many counts of this clonotype. This chain links TRBV5-6 with TRBJ2-4, with no clear D. CDR1 and CDR2 (germline): SGHDT, YYEEEE. V was trimmed by 1 base and J by 6 bases, leaving 5 bases between them. CDR3 length: 12 residues. CDR3 sequence reads: CASSLWGNIQYF. CDR3 in DNA: TGTGCCAGCAGCTTGTGGGGAAACATTCAGTACTTC. Together with reference TRBV5-6 and TRBJ2-4, the CDR3 gives the full variable domain: DAGVTQSPTHLIKTRGQQVTLRCSPKSGHDTVSWYQQALGQGPQFIFQYYEEEERQRGNFPDRFSGHQFPNYSSELNVNALLLGDSALYLCASSLWGNIQYFGAGTRLSVL.

This clonotype was seen a handful of times. The chain employs TRBV15 and TRBJ1-2; D perhaps matches TRBD1 (6 bases). Between the trimmed V and J ends, which lost 1 base and 3 bases, there was a span of 15 bases. This CDR3 region has 16 residues. Germline lookup yields CDR1 LNHNV and CDR2 YYDKDF (reference sequence). The CDR3 here is CATSRARGEEYYGYTF. The DNA of the CDR3 is TGTGCCACCAGCAGAGCCAGGGGTGAGGAATACTATGGCTACACCTTC.

There are a few counts of this clonotype. The chain joins TRBV20-1 to TRBJ2-7; 7 positions agree with TRBD2. Germline CDR1 is DFQATT and CDR2 is SNEGSKA (reference sequence). V shed 4 bases, J shed 1 base, and the junction held 1 base outside the gene matches. This CDR3 has 12 residues. The CDR3 loop is CSAMRGSYEQYF. CDR3 in DNA: TGCAGTGCTATGCGGGGGTCCTACGAGCAGTACTTC.

V gene TRBV6-6 combines with J gene TRBJ1-6; tentative D call: TRBD1 (6 bases). CDR3 length equals 16 residues. V gave up 6 bases and J gave up 9 bases, with 21 bases separating them. CDR1 and CDR2 (germline): MNHNY, SVGAGI (reference sequence). CDR3 amino acids: CASSPTPDRLTSPLHF. In nucleotides, the CDR3 is TGTGCCAGCAGCCCGACGCCAGACAGGCTCACTTCACCCCTCCACTTT.

This clonotype was detected only a few times. The chain combines TRBV7-2 with TRBJ2-5; D gene unclear. V was cut by 1 base and J by 4 bases, with 13 bases left in between. This CDR3 has 15 residues. Germline CDR1 reads SGHTA; CDR2 reads FQGNSA. The CDR3 loop reads CASSLVGISRETQYF. CDR3 nucleotide sequence: TGTGCCAGCAGCTTAGTGGGGATTAGTAGAGAGACCCAGTACTTC.

The chain recombines TRBV5-1 with TRBJ2-4, with 9 bases fitting TRBD1. The length of the CDR3 is 15 residues. V lost 6 bases, J lost 3 bases, and 7 bases stayed unmatched. Germline V lookup: CDR1 SGHRS, CDR2 YFSETQ. This CDR3 is CASITGGAGKNIQYF. CDR3 bases: TGCGCCAGCATCACAGGGGGCGCGGGCAAAAACATTCAGTACTTC.

Only a few counts were recorded for this clonotype. The V call is TRBV21-1, the J call TRBJ2-3; the table's D call TRBD2 went unverified against the DNA. TRBV21-1 constitutes a pseudogene. The CDR3 extends over 16 amino acids. The CDR3 region is CASSSRLAGRTDTQYF. The CDR3 DNA sequence: TGTGCCAGCAGCTCAAGACTAGCGGGTCGCACAGATACGCAGTATTTT.

This clonotype has more than one count but fewer than ten. The V and J genes are TRBV7-2 and TRBJ1-1; D call uncertain. The CDR3 totals 15 residues. Trimming took off 2 bases at V and 0 bases at J, with 10 bases between the two ends. The germline CDR1 and CDR2 sequences are SGHTA and FQGNSA. The chain's CDR3 is CASSLYPIMNTEAFF. CDR3 bases: TGTGCCAGCAGCTTATATCCGATCATGAACACTGAAGCTTTCTTT.

The CDR3 nucleotides are TGCAGTGCTAGAGATTCCGGGCCCGGGGAGCTGTTTTTT. Translated, it gives CSARDSGPGELFF. The V and J genes are TRBV20-1 and TRBJ2-2; no definite D call. This CDR3 contains 13 residues. The germline V gene encodes CDR1 DFQATT and CDR2 SNEGSKA (reference sequence). V was clipped by 0 bases and J by 6 bases, with 8 bases between them.

This clonotype was observed a handful of times. This rearrangement joins TRBV5-6 to TRBJ1-2; 12 positions match TRBD1. Germline assignment: CDR1 SGHDT and CDR2 YYEEEE. The CDR3 loop spans 15 amino acids. With 1 base clipped from V and 7 bases from J, the junction kept 5 bases outside the gene matches. CDR3 sequence: CASSLLGQGASGYTF. The CDR3 DNA sequence: TGTGCCAGCAGCTTGTTGGGACAGGGGGCCTCTGGCTACACCTTC. Filled out from reference TRBV5-6 and TRBJ1-2, the complete variable domain reads DAGVTQSPTHLIKTRGQQVTLRCSPKSGHDTVSWYQQALGQGPQFIFQYYEEEERQRGNFPDRFSGHQFPNYSSELNVNALLLGDSALYLCASSLLGQGASGYTFGSGTRLTVV.

In its sample, this clonotype was seen a few times. The CDR3 sequence is CASSRDRSNSPLHF. The DNA for the CDR3 is TGTGCCAGCAGCCGGGACAGGTCAAATTCACCCCTCCACTTT. This chain links TRBV6-1 with TRBJ1-6, with 8 bases aligning to TRBD1. The trim removed 6 bases at V and 7 bases at J, leaving 5 bases unmatched. CDR1 and CDR2 (germline): MNHNS, SASEGT. This CDR3 contains 14 residues.

This chain connects TRBV15 to TRBJ2-1, with TRBD2 as a possible D gene (5 bases). V gave up 1 base and J gave up 10 bases, with 11 bases separating them. The CDR3 spans 13 residues. CDR1 and CDR2 from the germline V gene are LNHNV and YYDKDF (reference sequence). CDR3 region: CATSRVERGEQFF. DNA of the CDR3: TGTGCCACCAGCAGAGTGGAGCGCGGGGAGCAGTTCTTC.

The J gene is TRBJ1-5, the V gene TRBV5-1; D is unclear. From germline, CDR1 is SGHRS and CDR2 YFSETQ. V was trimmed by 4 bases and J by 0 bases, leaving 17 bases between them. The CDR3 extends over 17 amino acids. CDR3 sequence: CASSPGIGENSNQPQHF. The DNA of the CDR3 is TGCGCCAGCAGCCCCGGGATCGGGGAGAATAGCAATCAGCCCCAGCATTTT.